This TCR beta chain was profiled in a study of CD8 T cells in Susac syndrome. After extraction with the RNeasy kit, roughly 0.45 to 1 ug of the RNA was reverse transcribed using random hexamers. One entry per CDR3 protein, called by TCRdb with MiXCR from the immunoSEQ multiplex PCR reads. The sample carries some 170,000 distinct CDR3 sequences, 85% to 95% recorded once. Deletions cut 0 bases from V and 4 bases from J, with 5 bases between. The CDR3 has 13 residues. Germline V gene lookup returns CDR1 SGHTA and CDR2 FQGNSA. Sequencing of TCR beta drew on CD8+ and CD4+ T cells from blood. Negative isolation was applied to CD8+ and CD4+ T cells, and FACS enrichment was applied to TEMRA cells.

This clonotype was obtained from a human donor in good health. The V and J genes are TRBV7-2 and TRBJ2-3; D is undetermined. What was sequenced was CD4+ T cells from PBMCs. In nucleotides, the CDR3 is TGTGCCAGCAGCTTAGCGAACGCAGATACGCAGTATTTT. Translating gives CASSLANADTQYF.